These 24 T cell receptor beta chains were sequenced from one sample in a study of T-cell reconstitution after alpha-beta-depleted transplantation in children. Library preparation (for TCRbeta) was performed with unique molecular identifiers. TCRdb re-called the PCR reads through MiXCR, storing one row per CDR3 protein. The sample yields more than 200,000 distinct CDR3 sequences, roughly a sixth seen once. Source: PBMCs, mostly from graft donor cells, taken 360 days after TCRalphabeta/CD19-depleted stem cell transplant. Every receptor here comes from a male patient aged 2-9 years who had a stem cell transplant for acute lymphoblastic leukemia, so the T cells may come from the graft donor.

V gene TRBV7-2 combines with J gene TRBJ1-2, with a possible D match to TRBD1 (6 bases). V was trimmed by 5 bases and J by 9 bases, leaving 22 bases between them. The CDR3 length is 15 residues. Germline V gives CDR1 SGHTA, CDR2 FQGNSA. The CDR3 region is CASSRSTGTRSRYTF. In nucleotides, the CDR3 is TGTGCCAGCAGCAGATCTACCGGGACAAGGAGTCGCTACACCTTC.

CDR3 nucleotides: TGTGCCAGCAGCACCAAGGGAGCGGGGGGGCAGTCCTACAATGAGCAGTTCTTC. It encodes CASSTKGAGGQSYNEQFF. V usage is TRBV11-2 and J usage is TRBJ2-1, with 10 bases fitting TRBD2. V was clipped by 5 bases and J by 1 base; unmatched bases: 11. Germline V lookup: CDR1 SGHAT, CDR2 FQNNGV. The CDR3 spans 18 residues.

This sequence joins TRBV7-9 and TRBJ2-3; TRBD2 agrees at 7 bases. This CDR3 region has 13 residues. Germline V gene lookup returns CDR1 SEHNR and CDR2 FQNEAQ (reference sequence). V was pared by 5 bases and J by 6 bases, with 5 bases of the junction left unmatched. The CDR3 DNA sequence: TGTGCCAGCAGCCTCCTAGCGGTGGATACGCAGTATTTT. Translated: CASSLLAVDTQYF.

The chain carries TRBV20-1 and TRBJ1-1, with a tentative D call TRBD1 (6 bases). Germline lookup yields CDR1 DFQATT and CDR2 SNEGSKA (reference sequence). Trimming removed 0 bases at V and 3 bases at J, with 20 bases between. The CDR3 is made up of 17 amino acids. The CDR3 nucleotides read TGCAGTGCTAGAGAGGGGTCCAGGGGCGCTTTTTACACTGAAGCTTTCTTT. Amino acid sequence: CSAREGSRGAFYTEAFF.

CDR3 in DNA: TGTGCCAGCAGTCCCGCCCCTCCGGACCCTACGTATGGCTACACCTTC. Translation gives CASSPAPPDPTYGYTF. The chain has TRBV6-5 and TRBJ1-2; no clear D. CDR1 is MNHEY, CDR2 SVGAGI, per germline. CDR3 length: 16 residues. Trimming cost V 5 bases and J 5 bases, with 21 bases left between them.

J is TRBJ2-6 and V is TRBV5-1; tentative D call: TRBD1 (6 bases). This CDR3 has 16 residues. Looked up from germline, CDR1 is SGHRS and CDR2 is YFSETQ. V lost 4 bases, J lost 2 bases, and 13 bases lay in between. CDR3 DNA sequence: TGCGCCAGCAGCACGACAGGCTTGCCTGGGGCCAACGTCCTGACTTTC. It codes for CASSTTGLPGANVLTF.

The gene calls are TRBV12-3 or TRBV12-4 and TRBJ2-5, with a possible D match to TRBD1 (5 bases). Between the trimmed V and J ends, which lost 4 bases and 1 base, there was a span of 22 bases. The CDR3 sequence is 18 residues long. CDR3 sequence reads: CASSSSYSTDDGQETQYF. CDR3 bases: TGTGCCAGCAGTTCTTCCTACTCGACAGACGACGGCCAAGAGACCCAGTACTTC.

This clonotype showed up many times. The CDR3 DNA sequence: TGTGCCAGCAGTGAAAACCTTCTGGGGACCCAGTACTTC. Its translation: CASSENLLGTQYF. The chain is built from TRBV2 and TRBJ2-5; D remains unclear. Between the trimmed V and J ends, which lost 2 bases and 7 bases, there was a span of 11 bases. The germline gives CDR1 SNHLY, CDR2 FYNNEI. The CDR3 length is 13 residues.

This clonotype was counted many times. The J gene is TRBJ2-3, the V gene TRBV29-1; D uncertain. V dropped 3 bases and J dropped 2 bases, with 6 bases sitting between them. The CDR3 runs to 12 residues. CDR1 and CDR2 (germline): SQVTM, ANQGSEA. The CDR3 here is CSVDRDTDTQYF. The CDR3 DNA reads as TGCAGCGTTGATCGTGACACAGATACGCAGTATTTT.

The chain has TRBV28 and TRBJ2-3; TRBD2 aligns across 7 bases. This CDR3 comprises 14 residues. J gave up 2 bases and V 3 bases, and 2 bases lay outside the gene matches. Germline CDR1 and CDR2: MDHEN and SYDVKM. DNA of the CDR3: TGTGCCAGCAGTTTGGGGGGGAACACAGATACGCAGTATTTT. This encodes CASSLGGNTDTQYF. Variable domain in full (rest from reference TRBV28 and TRBJ2-3): DVKVTQSSRYLVKRTGEKVFLECVQDMDHENMFWYRQDPGLGLRLIYFSYDVKMKEKGDIPEGYSVSREKKERFSLILESASTNQTSMYLCASSLGGNTDTQYFGPGTRLTVL.

This clonotype has only a few counts. V usage is TRBV7-2 and J usage is TRBJ2-5; 8 bases align to TRBD1. The CDR3 totals 14 residues. Per the germline V gene, CDR1 is SGHTA and CDR2 is FQGNSA. The V and J ends lost 4 bases and 0 bases, in that order; junction bases with no gene match: 1. In DNA form, the CDR3 reads TGTGCCAGCAGCTGGACAGGGTACCAAGAGACCCAGTACTTC. The encoded protein is CASSWTGYQETQYF.

A few counts support this clonotype. V and J are TRBV24-1 and TRBJ1-5, with 10 bases lining up with TRBD1. In germline, CDR1 is KGHDR, CDR2 SFDVKD. Trimming at V came to 4 bases and at J to 7 bases, leaving 6 bases not matched to a gene. There are 15 residues in the CDR3. The CDR3: CATSDPRGQGQPQHF. DNA of the CDR3: TGTGCCACCAGTGACCCTAGGGGACAGGGGCAGCCCCAGCATTTT.

This clonotype was counted between two and nine times. This sequence joins TRBV12-3 or TRBV12-4 and TRBJ2-7; D is unresolved. The CDR3 is made up of 11 amino acids. With 7 bases removed from V and 4 bases from J, the gap between germline ends came to 8 bases. The CDR3 coding sequence is TGTGCCAGCACTTCCATGTACGAGCAGTACTTC. The encoded protein is CASTSMYEQYF.

V gene TRBV4-3 combines with J gene TRBJ2-2; D is perhaps TRBD1 (5 bases). The germline V gene encodes CDR1 LGHNA and CDR2 YSLEER. The CDR3 spans 14 residues. V lost 3 bases and J 7 bases, leaving 12 bases between the germline ends. The CDR3 DNA reads TGCGCCAGCAGCCACGCAGGGTTGGACGGGGAGCTGTTTTTT. Translating it yields CASSHAGLDGELFF.

V usage is TRBV20-1 and J usage is TRBJ2-5, with D perhaps matching TRBD2 (6 bases). V was pared by 0 bases and J by 5 bases, with 13 bases between. Germline lookup yields CDR1 DFQATT and CDR2 SNEGSKA (reference sequence). The CDR3 has 14 residues. In nucleotides, the CDR3 is TGCAGTGCTAGAGATGGAATCGGAGGGGAGACCCAGTACTTC. Its translation: CSARDGIGGETQYF.

This clonotype was detected many times. The chain employs TRBV12-3 or TRBV12-4 and TRBJ2-1; D unresolved. This CDR3 spans 17 amino acids. Trimming shortened V by 2 bases and J by 0 bases, and 14 bases separated the two germline ends. The CDR3: CASSLNAALSSYNEQFF. DNA of the CDR3: TGTGCCAGCAGTTTAAATGCGGCTTTAAGCTCCTACAATGAGCAGTTCTTC.

This clonotype was recorded at least ten times. V gene TRBV10-3 combines with J gene TRBJ2-2; no reliable D call. Trimming pared 0 bases from V and 7 bases from J, leaving 18 bases between. The germline gives CDR1 ENHRY, CDR2 SYGVKD. The CDR3 covers 17 residues. The CDR3 DNA reads as TGTGCCATCAGTGAGTCGGTCGCCCCTCTCGCCAACGGGGAGCTGTTTTTT. Translation gives CAISESVAPLANGELFF.

This clonotype is labeled as medium-sized. The CDR3 sequence is CASSPSADEQFF. DNA of the CDR3: TGTGCCAGCTCACCCAGCGCGGATGAGCAGTTCTTC. The rearrangement joins TRBV18 to TRBJ2-1; D remains ambiguous. Germline V lookup: CDR1 KGHSH, CDR2 LQKENI. The CDR3 contains 12 residues. Trimming left V 3 bases short and J 8 bases short, with 8 bases between.

This clonotype came up a few times. The chain couples TRBV30 to TRBJ2-7; D uncertain. The germline V gene encodes CDR1 GTSNPN and CDR2 SVGIG (reference sequence). Trimming stripped 0 bases from V and 4 bases from J, with 10 bases between. The CDR3 contains 13 residues. The CDR3 here is CAWSVPRRYEQYF. As DNA, the CDR3 is TGTGCCTGGAGTGTACCCCGGCGATACGAGCAGTACTTC.

This sequence joins TRBV11-2 and TRBJ2-3; D may correspond to TRBD1 or TRBD2 (5 bases each). V gave up 1 base and J gave up 2 bases, with 16 bases separating them. Germline lookup yields CDR1 SGHAT and CDR2 FQNNGV. The CDR3 is 17 amino acids. CDR3 loop: CASSLVLGGYNTDTQYF. Here the CDR3 DNA reads TGTGCCAGCAGCTTAGTTCTTGGGGGTTATAACACAGATACGCAGTATTTT. Full variable domain (outside the CDR3, taken from reference TRBV11-2 and TRBJ2-3): EAGVAQSPRYKIIEKRQSVAFWCNPISGHATLYWYQQILGQGPKLLIQFQNNGVVDDSQLPKDRFSAERLKGVDSTLKIQPAKLEDSAVYLCASSLVLGGYNTDTQYFGPGTRLTVL.

This clonotype was counted a few times. This chain uses TRBV25-1 with TRBJ1-1; a weak D match, TRBD1 (6 bases). V lost 4 bases to trimming and J lost 4 bases, with 13 bases between them. Germline V lookup: CDR1 MGHDK, CDR2 SYGVNS. This CDR3 contains 14 residues. The CDR3 sequence: CASSGRRGGTEAFF. In nucleotides, the CDR3 is TGTGCCAGCAGTGGCCGGAGAGGGGGCACTGAAGCTTTCTTT.

This clonotype was seen many times. V is TRBV29-1 and J is TRBJ2-1, with 10 bases identical to TRBD2. CDR1 is SQVTM, CDR2 ANQGSEA, per germline. V was clipped by 4 bases and J by 7 bases; unmatched bases: 7. There are 14 residues in the CDR3. CDR3 protein: CSVAPSGRANEQFF. The CDR3 DNA sequence: TGCAGCGTTGCGCCAAGCGGGAGGGCGAATGAGCAGTTCTTC.

This clonotype was observed a handful of times. CDR3 region: CASSLSGAQNIQYF. The CDR3 DNA sequence: TGCGCCAGCAGCTTATCAGGGGCCCAAAACATTCAGTACTTC. The V and J genes are TRBV5-1 and TRBJ2-4; D is possibly TRBD1 (6 bases). The CDR3 loop spans 14 amino acids. Germline V gives CDR1 SGHRS, CDR2 YFSETQ. The V end was cut by 2 bases, the J end by 5 bases, with 11 bases between.

The chain has TRBV5-1 and TRBJ2-5; D is undetermined. The CDR3 covers 14 residues. Deletions cut 4 bases from V and 1 base from J, with 11 bases between. Germline V gene sequence: CDR1 SGHRS, CDR2 YFSETQ. Here the CDR3 DNA reads TGCGCCAGCAGCCCCGGGCCCTCCCAAGAGACCCAGTACTTC. Translated, it gives CASSPGPSQETQYF.